These 2 T cell receptor beta chains came from one sample sequenced in a study of Tregs in tolerant kidney transplant recipients. This table comes from immunoSEQ multiplex PCR, and its TCRdb copy is limited to in-frame clones, with some not included. Of under 300,000 clones listed, around 81% were seen once; the top ten hold less than 0.75%. Sequencing used CD4+ T cells from blood. All receptors come from a human donor in good health.

The chain links TRBV19 to TRBJ1-2; D call uncertain. Germline V gene data show CDR1 as LNHDA and CDR2 as SQIVND (reference sequence). This CDR3 is 14 amino acids long. V was trimmed by 7 bases and J by 5 bases, leaving 17 bases between them. The CDR3 nucleotides read TGTGCCAGTACCTCATATCCGGGCGGTTATGGCTACACCTTC. It yields the protein CASTSYPGGYGYTF.

In this sample, this clone turned up once. The chain links TRBV6-1 to TRBJ1-4, with unresolved D. Germline CDR1 and CDR2: MNHNS and SASEGT. Trimming pared 7 bases from V and 4 bases from J, leaving 10 bases between. The CDR3 loop spans 13 amino acids. This CDR3 is CASIRSRNEKLFF. Written as DNA, the CDR3 is TGTGCCAGCATCCGAAGCCGTAATGAAAAACTGTTTTTT.